This TCR beta chain originates from a study of cytomegalovirus exposure and HLA in healthy donors. Looking at the study overall: Unique TCRs numbering approximately 81 million, obtained from HLA-typed donors, made up an early data release.

This clone was detected once. Trimming pared 5 bases from V and 6 bases from J, leaving 17 bases between. CDR1 and CDR2 from the germline V gene are SGHNT and YENEEA. This CDR3 spans 15 amino acids. The PCR employed 60 Vbeta primers together with 13 Jbeta primers. The repertoire was sequenced with immunoSEQ multiplex PCR; TCRdb's copy has only in-frame clones and lacks some. The sample records over 110,000 clones, over 75% being singletons. The sequencing sample was made of PBMCs. The sequence derives from a male donor in good health and CMV-seronegative. V usage is TRBV11-3 and J usage is TRBJ2-1; tentatively, D is TRBD1 (8 bases). The CDR3 spells CASSPRTGRVNEQFF. The CDR3 nucleotides read TGTGCCAGCAGCCCCAGGACAGGGAGGGTCAATGAGCAGTTCTTC.